The following is a TCR beta chain sequence with its context. The data are from a study of T cell changes during pregnancy in multiple sclerosis. Sequencing used immunoSEQ multiplex PCR; TCRdb keeps in-frame clones, though not all of them. The table has 45,000 to 65,000 clones, about 90% seen once; the top ten hold less than 0.65%. The receptor was derived from a female donor with multiple sclerosis, enrolled in a pregnancy study. This material consisted of CD4+ T cells from peripheral blood mononuclear cells, taken after pregnancy.

As DNA, the CDR3 is TGTGCCAGCAGGCCGGGGACACCTATTATGGGAAACACCATATATTTT. This sequence encodes CASRPGTPIMGNTIYF. The rearrangement uses TRBV28 and TRBJ1-3; possible D gene TRBD1, 6 bases. Germline V gene data show CDR1 as MDHEN and CDR2 as SYDVKM. The germline V and J ends were trimmed by 6 bases and 4 bases, with 19 bases remaining between them. The CDR3 extends over 16 amino acids.